These 7 T cell receptor beta chains were all obtained from the same sample, sequenced in a study of vaccination effects on CD4 cells after COVID-19. The data were produced by immunoSEQ multiplex PCR, yet TCRdb's version contains in-frame clones alone and is incomplete. The sample yields tens of thousands of clones, just under 75% seen once. CD4+ T cell isolation took place after approximately 11 days of culture. Participants were vaccinated with two doses of either the BNT162b2 or mRNA-1273 vaccine. These receptors' antigens are unknown. This specimen was CD4+ T cells from PBMCs cultured without peptide, taken after COVID-19 vaccination. Receptor source: a human donor who received a COVID-19 vaccine.

The chain couples TRBV24-1 to TRBJ1-1; weak D call: TRBD1 (5 bases). Germline CDR1 and CDR2: KGHDR and SFDVKD. This CDR3 contains 17 residues. The ends were cut back, 4 bases at V and 1 base at J, with 18 bases in the middle. CDR3 sequence reads: CATSDPQDNRRNTEAFF. The CDR3 DNA reads TGTGCCACCAGTGACCCCCAAGATAACAGGAGGAACACTGAAGCTTTCTTT.

V is TRBV2 and J is TRBJ1-2, with D uncertain. V was pared by 3 bases and J by 0 bases, with 14 bases between. CDR1 is SNHLY, CDR2 FYNNEI, per germline. The CDR3 sequence is 16 residues long. The CDR3 region is CASSEDRGYANYGYTF. The CDR3, as DNA: TGTGCCAGCAGTGAGGACCGGGGTTACGCTAACTATGGCTACACCTTC.

V gene TRBV3-1 (or the pseudogene TRBV3-2) combines with J gene TRBJ2-3; a weak D match, TRBD1 (6 bases). Germline V gene data show CDR1 as LGHDT and CDR2 as YNNKEL (reference sequence). The V end lost 2 bases, the J end lost 12 bases, and 15 bases lay between the germline ends. CDR3 size: 13 residues. In DNA form, the CDR3 reads TGTGCCAGCAGCCAATTCCGGGACACAACACAGTATTTT. It is translated as CASSQFRDTTQYF.

The CDR3: CASSPRPVPLTDTQYF. In DNA form, the CDR3 reads TGCGCCAGCAGCCCCAGACCGGTACCACTCACAGATACGCAGTATTTT. The rearrangement joins TRBV5-1 to TRBJ2-3; D unresolved. The V gene's germline CDR1 is SGHRS and CDR2 YFSETQ. This CDR3 comprises 16 residues. V lost 4 bases and J lost 2, with 17 bases in between.

The chain couples TRBV24-1 to TRBJ2-5; 9 nucleotides agree with TRBD1. Germline V gives CDR1 KGHDR, CDR2 SFDVKD. CDR3 length: 15 residues. The V segment lost 4 bases and the J segment 1 base; nucleotides outside the gene matches: 3. CDR3 residues: CATSEPGQGQETQYF. CDR3 DNA: TGTGCCACCAGTGAACCGGGACAGGGCCAAGAGACCCAGTACTTC.

This clone has just a few counts. J is TRBJ2-1 and V is TRBV9, with TRBD1 matching 7 bases. The CDR3 contains 16 residues. CDR1 and CDR2 (germline): SGDLS, YYNGEE. V trimming: 3 bases; J trimming: 4 bases; junction bases outside the gene matches: 10. CDR3: CASSARQGQLYNEQFF. The CDR3 nucleotides are TGTGCCAGCAGCGCCCGACAGGGCCAACTATACAATGAGCAGTTCTTC.

This chain joins TRBV12-5 and TRBJ1-5; D unclear. Trimming took off 7 bases at V and 4 bases at J, with 8 bases between the two ends. The germline V gene has CDR1 LGHNT and CDR2 FRNRAP. This CDR3 is built from 12 residues. CDR3 sequence: CASARGNQPQHF. The CDR3 DNA reads as TGTGCTAGTGCCCGGGGAAATCAGCCCCAGCATTTT. The variable domain in full, with the rest retrieved from reference TRBV12-5 and TRBJ1-5, is DARVTQTPRHKVTEMGQEVTMRCQPILGHNTVFWYRQTMMQGLELLAYFRNRAPLDDSGMPKDRFSAEMPDATLATLKIQPSEPRDSAVYFCASARGNQPQHFGDGTRLSIL.